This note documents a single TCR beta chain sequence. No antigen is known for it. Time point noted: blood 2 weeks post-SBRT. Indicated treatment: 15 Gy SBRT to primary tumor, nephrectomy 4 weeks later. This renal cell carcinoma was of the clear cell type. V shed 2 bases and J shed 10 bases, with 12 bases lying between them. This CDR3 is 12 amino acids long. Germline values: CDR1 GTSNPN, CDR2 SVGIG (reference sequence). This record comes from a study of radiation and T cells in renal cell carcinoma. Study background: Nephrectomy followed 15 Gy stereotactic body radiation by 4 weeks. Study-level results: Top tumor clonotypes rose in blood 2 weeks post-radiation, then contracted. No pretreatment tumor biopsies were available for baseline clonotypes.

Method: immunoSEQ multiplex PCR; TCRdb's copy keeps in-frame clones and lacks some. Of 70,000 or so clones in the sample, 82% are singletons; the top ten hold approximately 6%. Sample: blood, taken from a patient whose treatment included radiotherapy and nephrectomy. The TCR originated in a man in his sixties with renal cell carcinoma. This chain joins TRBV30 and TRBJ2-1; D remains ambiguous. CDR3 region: CAWSRGRAEQFF. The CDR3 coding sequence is TGTGCCTGGAGTCGAGGCCGGGCGGAGCAGTTCTTC.